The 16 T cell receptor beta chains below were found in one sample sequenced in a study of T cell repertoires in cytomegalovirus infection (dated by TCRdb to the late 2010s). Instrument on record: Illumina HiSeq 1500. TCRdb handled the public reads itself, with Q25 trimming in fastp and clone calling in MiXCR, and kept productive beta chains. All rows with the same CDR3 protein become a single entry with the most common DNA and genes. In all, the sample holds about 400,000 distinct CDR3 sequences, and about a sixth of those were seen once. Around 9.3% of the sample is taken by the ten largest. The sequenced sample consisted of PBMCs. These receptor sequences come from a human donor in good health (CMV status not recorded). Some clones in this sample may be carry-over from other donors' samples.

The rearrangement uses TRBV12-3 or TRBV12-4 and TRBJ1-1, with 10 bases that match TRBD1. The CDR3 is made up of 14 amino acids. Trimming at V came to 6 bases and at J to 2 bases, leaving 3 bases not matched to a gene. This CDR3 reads CASSGDRGNTEAFF. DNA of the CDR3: TGTGCCAGCAGCGGGGACAGGGGTAACACTGAAGCTTTCTTT.

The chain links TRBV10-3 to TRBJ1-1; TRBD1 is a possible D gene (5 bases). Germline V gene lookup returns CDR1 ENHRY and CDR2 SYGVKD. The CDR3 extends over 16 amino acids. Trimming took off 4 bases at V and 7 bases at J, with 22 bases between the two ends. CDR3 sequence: CAISAGLRDGTFEAFF. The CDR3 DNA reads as TGTGCCATCAGTGCGGGACTCCGGGACGGAACTTTTGAAGCTTTCTTT.

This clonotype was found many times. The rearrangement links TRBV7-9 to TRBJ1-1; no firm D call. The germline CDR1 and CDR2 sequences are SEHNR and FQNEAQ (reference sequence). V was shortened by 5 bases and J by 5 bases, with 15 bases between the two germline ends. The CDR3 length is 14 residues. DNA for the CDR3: TGTGCCAGCAGCATACAGTCAGCAAGGACTGAAGCTTTCTTT. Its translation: CASSIQSARTEAFF.

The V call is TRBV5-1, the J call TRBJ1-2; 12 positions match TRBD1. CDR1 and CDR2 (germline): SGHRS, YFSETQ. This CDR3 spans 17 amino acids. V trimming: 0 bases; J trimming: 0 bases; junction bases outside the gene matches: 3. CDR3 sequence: CASSLEGQGAPNYGYTF. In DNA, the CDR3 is TGCGCCAGCAGCTTGGAGGGACAGGGGGCACCTAACTATGGCTACACCTTC. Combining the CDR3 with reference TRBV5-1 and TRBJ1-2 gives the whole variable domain KAGVTQTPRYLIKTRGQQVTLSCSPISGHRSVSWYQQTPGQGLQFLFEYFSETQRNKGNFPGRFSGRQFSNSRSEMNVSTLELGDSALYLCASSLEGQGAPNYGYTFGSGTRLTVV.

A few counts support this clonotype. The CDR3 is CASSSPPEGYQPQHF. The CDR3, as DNA: TGTGCCAGTAGTTCACCCCCGGAGGGATATCAGCCCCAGCATTTT. V and J are TRBV19 and TRBJ1-5; D is ambiguous. CDR1 and CDR2 (germline): LNHDA, SQIVND (reference sequence). The CDR3 is made up of 15 amino acids. V was shortened by 5 bases and J by 5 bases, with 16 bases between the two germline ends.

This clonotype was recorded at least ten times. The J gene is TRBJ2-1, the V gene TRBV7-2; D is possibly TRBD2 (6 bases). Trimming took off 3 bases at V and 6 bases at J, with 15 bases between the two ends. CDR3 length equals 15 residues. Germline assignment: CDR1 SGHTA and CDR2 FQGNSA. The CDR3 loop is CASSLSPAGSNEQFF. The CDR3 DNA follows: TGTGCCAGCAGCTTGAGTCCAGCGGGTAGCAATGAGCAGTTCTTC.

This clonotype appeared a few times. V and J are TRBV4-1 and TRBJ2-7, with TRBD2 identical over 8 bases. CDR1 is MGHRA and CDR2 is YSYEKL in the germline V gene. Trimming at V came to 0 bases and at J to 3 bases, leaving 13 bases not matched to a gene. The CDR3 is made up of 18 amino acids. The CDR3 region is CASSQDPPGGARDYEQYF. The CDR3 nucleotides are TGCGCCAGCAGCCAAGACCCCCCGGGGGGGGCGCGGGACTACGAGCAGTACTTC.

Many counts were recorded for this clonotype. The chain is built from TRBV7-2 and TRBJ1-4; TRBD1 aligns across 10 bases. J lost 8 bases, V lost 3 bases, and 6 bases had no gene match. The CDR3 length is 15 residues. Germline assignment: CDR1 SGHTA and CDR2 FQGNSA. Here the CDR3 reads CASSLEGQGNEKLFF. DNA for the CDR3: TGTGCCAGCAGCTTGGAGGGACAGGGGAACGAAAAACTGTTTTTT.

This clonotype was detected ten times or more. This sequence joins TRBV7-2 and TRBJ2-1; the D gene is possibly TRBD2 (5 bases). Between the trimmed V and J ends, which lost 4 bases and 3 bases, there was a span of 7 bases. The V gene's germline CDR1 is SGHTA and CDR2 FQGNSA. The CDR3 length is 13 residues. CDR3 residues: CASSYDYYNEQFF. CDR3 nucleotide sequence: TGTGCCAGCAGCTACGACTACTACAATGAGCAGTTCTTC.

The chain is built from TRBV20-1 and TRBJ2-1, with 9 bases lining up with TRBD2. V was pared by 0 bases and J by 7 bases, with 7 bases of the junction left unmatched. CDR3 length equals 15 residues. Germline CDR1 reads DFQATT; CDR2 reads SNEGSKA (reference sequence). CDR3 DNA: TGCAGTGCTAGAGATCGTCGCGGGAGGGCGAATGAGCAGTTCTTC. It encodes CSARDRRGRANEQFF.

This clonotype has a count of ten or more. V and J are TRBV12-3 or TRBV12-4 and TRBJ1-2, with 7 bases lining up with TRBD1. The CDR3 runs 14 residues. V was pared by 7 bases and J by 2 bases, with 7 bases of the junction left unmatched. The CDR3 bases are TGTGCCAGCACCGGGGCAGGGGGAAACTATGGCTACACCTTC. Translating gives CASTGAGGNYGYTF.

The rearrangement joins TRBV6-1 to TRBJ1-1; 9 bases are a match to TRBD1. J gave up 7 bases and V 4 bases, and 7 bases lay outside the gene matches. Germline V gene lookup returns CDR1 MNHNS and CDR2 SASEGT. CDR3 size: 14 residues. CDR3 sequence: CASSAEQGAGEAFF. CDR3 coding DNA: TGTGCCAGCAGTGCGGAACAGGGGGCCGGTGAAGCTTTCTTT.

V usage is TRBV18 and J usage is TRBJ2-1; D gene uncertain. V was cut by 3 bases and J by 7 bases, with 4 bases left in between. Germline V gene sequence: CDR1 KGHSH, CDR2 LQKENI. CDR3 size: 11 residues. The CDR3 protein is CASSPENEQFF. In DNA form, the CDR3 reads TGTGCCAGCTCACCGGAGAATGAGCAGTTCTTC.

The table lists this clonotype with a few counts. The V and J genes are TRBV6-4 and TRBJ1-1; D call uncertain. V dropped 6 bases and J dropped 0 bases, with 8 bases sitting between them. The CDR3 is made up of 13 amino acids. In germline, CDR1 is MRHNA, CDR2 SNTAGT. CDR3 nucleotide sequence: TGTGCCAGCAGGAAAGAGTTGAACACTGAAGCTTTCTTT. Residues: CASRKELNTEAFF.

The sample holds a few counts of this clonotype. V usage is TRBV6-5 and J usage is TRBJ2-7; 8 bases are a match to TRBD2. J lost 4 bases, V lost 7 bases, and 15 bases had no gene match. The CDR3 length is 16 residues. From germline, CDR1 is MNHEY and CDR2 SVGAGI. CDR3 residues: CASTPGGLPLVYEQYF. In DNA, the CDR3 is TGTGCCAGCACCCCGGGGGGGTTACCCCTGGTGTACGAGCAGTACTTC.

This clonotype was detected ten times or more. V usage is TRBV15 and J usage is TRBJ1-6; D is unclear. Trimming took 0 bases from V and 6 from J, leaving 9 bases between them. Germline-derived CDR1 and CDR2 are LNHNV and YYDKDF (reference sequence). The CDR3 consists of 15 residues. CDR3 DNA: TGTGCCACCAGCAGAGATGTATTCGGTAATTCACCCCTCCACTTT. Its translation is CATSRDVFGNSPLHF.